The rows below give T cell receptor beta chains drawn from one sample of a study of blood T cell repertoires in COVID-19. Sequencing used immunoSEQ multiplex PCR; TCRdb keeps in-frame clones, though not all of them. Of 250,000 to 400,000 clones in the sample, 80% to 90% were seen once. The material sequenced was peripheral blood. The receptors shown here come from a man aged 45-65 years with active or convalescent COVID-19. CDR3s include the opening cysteine and the closing phenylalanine or tryptophan. A D gene is named only where the DNA matches it firmly. Expanded clones are given a class, and other clones once, few, many or no size at all.

j_gene | abundance | d_gene | v_gene | CDR3aa | CDR3nt
TRBJ1-6 | - | TRBD1 | TRBV28 | CASSLPRGQDSPLHF | TGTGCCAGCAGCCTACCGAGGGGGCAGGACTCACCCCTCCACTTT
TRBJ2-2 | - | - | TRBV11-2 | CASSRSTGELFF | TGTGCCAGCAGCCGGAGCACCGGGGAGCTGTTTTTT
TRBJ1-1 | - | - | TRBV15 | CATSSWTANTEAFF | TGTGCCACCAGCAGCTGGACAGCCAACACTGAAGCTTTCTTT
TRBJ1-5 | - | TRBD1 | TRBV6-5 | CATGNRGIFNQPQHF | TGTGCCACCGGAAACAGGGGAATCTTTAATCAGCCCCAGCATTTT
TRBJ1-2 | - | - | TRBV28 | CASSSIHSTGGYTF | TGTGCCAGCAGTTCAATACATTCGACAGGAGGCTACACCTTC
TRBJ1-1 | - | - | TRBV28 | CATDMPNTEAFF | TGTGCCACCGACATGCCGAACACTGAAGCTTTCTTT
TRBJ2-1 | - | - | TRBV20-1 | CSAARSNEQFF | TGCAGTGCTGCCAGAAGCAATGAGCAGTTCTTC
TRBJ1-6 | - | - | TRBV19 | CASRRGTSSYNSPLHF | TGTGCCAGTAGGCGGGGGACTAGCTCCTATAATTCACCCCTCCACTTT
TRBJ2-5 | - | TRBD1 | TRBV27 | CASSSAGTGEETQYF | TGTGCCAGCAGTTCCGCCGGGACAGGAGAAGAGACCCAGTACTTC
TRBJ1-5 | - | - | TRBV5-6 | CASSYYRPRSNQPQHF | TGTGCCAGCAGCTACTACCGACCGAGGAGCAATCAGCCCCAGCATTTT
TRBJ1-4 | - | TRBD1 | TRBV19 | CARQAGTGNEKLFF | TGTGCCCGACAAGCCGGGACAGGGAATGAAAAACTGTTTTTT
TRBJ2-2 | few | TRBD1 | TRBV2 | CASLGQGARELFF | TGTGCCAGCCTAGGACAGGGGGCAAGGGAGCTGTTTTTT
TRBJ1-2 | - | TRBD1 | TRBV7-9 | CASSLGPGTGYGYTF | TGTGCCAGCAGCTTAGGCCCCGGGACAGGATATGGCTACACCTTC